The 5 T cell receptor beta chains given below trace back to one sample, sequenced in a study of T cell clonality in common variable immunodeficiency. General study results and limits: Reportedly, TCR beta sequences from common variable immunodeficiency showed fewer deletions and N-nucleotide insertions.

The antigens for these receptors are not known. TCRdb's table, derived via immunoSEQ multiplex PCR, lists solely in-frame clones and lacks some. The specimen's table records several thousand clones. The sample consisted of peripheral blood mononuclear cells. The origin of the receptors is a human donor with common variable immunodeficiency.

This clone is called medium-sized based on its frequency. The missing CDR3 end, 3 residues past where the read stops, is filled in from the germline J gene. The gene calls are TRBV19 and TRBJ1-1; D gene uncertain. Trimming stripped 6 bases from V and 3 bases from J, with 11 bases between. Germline values: CDR1 LNHDA, CDR2 SQIVND (reference sequence). This CDR3 is 13 amino acids long. The DNA read from the CDR3 is TGTGCCAGTAGCACTGGGCGTGACACTGAA. Protein product: CASSTGRDTE. The CDR3 as a whole reads CASSTGRDTEAFF. Combining the CDR3 with reference TRBV19 and TRBJ1-1 gives the whole variable domain DGGITQSPKYLFRKEGQNVTLSCEQNLNHDAMYWYRQDPGQGLRLIYYSQIVNDFQKGDIAEGYSVSREKKESFPLTVTSAQKNPTAFYLCASSTGRDTEAFFGQGTRLTVV.

Notes on this clone: The sequence runs out 3 residues before the end of the CDR3; the remainder is reconstructed from the germline J gene. The rearrangement joins TRBV5-1 to TRBJ2-1, with TRBD1 matching over 7 bases. After removal of 1 base from V and 0 bases from J, the junction contained 4 bases not matched to a gene. The CDR3 is 16 amino acids. Germline V gene sequence: CDR1 SGHRS, CDR2 YFSETQ. The CDR3 bases that were read are TGCGCCAGCAGCTTGAGGGACAGAGGCTCCTACAATGAG. The encoded protein is CASSLRDRGSYNE. The whole CDR3 region reads CASSLRDRGSYNEQFF.

Judged by frequency, this clone is medium-sized. The read comes to an end 3 residues before the CDR3 does, leaving the germline J gene to fill in the end. V gene TRBV5-4 combines with J gene TRBJ2-7; D is perhaps TRBD2 (6 bases). The V end lost 0 bases, the J end lost 6 bases, and 7 bases lay between the germline ends. Germline assignment: CDR1 SGHNT and CDR2 YYREEE (reference sequence). The CDR3 extends over 12 amino acids. The CDR3 bases that were read are TGTGCCAGCAGCTTGGCCGGGGGCGAG. Protein product: CASSLAGGE. The entire CDR3 protein reads CASSLAGGEQYF.

Regarding this clone: The read stops 3 residues short of the end of the CDR3; the missing end is completed from the germline J gene. The genes are TRBV18 and TRBJ2-1; 9 nucleotides agree with TRBD1. Germline V gives CDR1 KGHSH, CDR2 LQKENI. The CDR3 has 17 amino acids. V was clipped by 2 bases and J by 1 base; unmatched bases: 6. The CDR3 region is CASSPAPGQGSYNEQFF. CDR3 DNA, as far as it was read: TGTGCCAGCTCACCAGCTCCGGGACAGGGTTCCTACAATGAG.

With respect to this clone: The read halts 3 residues ahead of the CDR3 end, with the missing end drawn from the germline J gene. The rearrangement uses TRBV7-8 and TRBJ2-4; D is perhaps TRBD1 (5 bases). Trimming removed 1 base from V and 0 bases from J, with 10 bases in between. This CDR3 spans 16 amino acids. Germline V CDR1 and CDR2: SGHVS, FQNEAQ. CDR3 bases read: TGTGCCAGCAGCTTAGGGGGCTACCTAGCCAAAAACATT. This encodes CASSLGGYLAKNI. The complete CDR3 reads CASSLGGYLAKNIQYF.